This T cell receptor beta chain is drawn from a study of T cells in Graves' hyperthyroidism and ophthalmopathy. General study results and limits: Blood samples included most of the expanded thyroid clonotypes exceeding 0.001. Through a model of 13 V-J features, ophthalmopathy was separated from stable hyperthyroidism.

Comment on this clonotype: Its antigen remains unknown.

If no ophthalmopathy progression occurred within 18 months, Graves' hyperthyroidism was stable. Those patients with uncontrolled infection, other autoimmune disease, pregnancy or lactation were excluded. Amplification yielded TCR beta CDR3 regions, with RNA transcripts as the source. HTBI primers were the set used in a first-round RT-PCR of the TCR CDR3. TCRdb reprocessed the multiplex PCR reads via MiXCR and lists one record per CDR3 protein. The data contain under 350,000 distinct CDR3 sequences, about 21% of them singletons. The CDR3 length is 14 residues. After removal of 3 bases from V and 7 bases from J, the junction contained 6 bases not matched to a gene. Looked up from germline, CDR1 is MNHEY and CDR2 is SMNVEV (reference sequence).

The sequenced sample was blood. The receptor was derived from a woman in her fifties or sixties with Graves' hyperthyroidism. The rearrangement links TRBV27 to TRBJ1-2; 9 bases are shared with TRBD1. CDR3 bases: TGTGCCAGCAGTTTTACGGGACAGGGAATTGGCTACACCTTC. Translation gives CASSFTGQGIGYTF.